This T cell receptor beta chain was sequenced for a study of T cells in Graves' hyperthyroidism and ophthalmopathy. Notes on the study in general: Ophthalmopathy was distinguished from stable hyperthyroidism by 13 V-J signatures.

This clonotype was counted at least ten times. Its specificity is unknown. Researchers amplified the TCR beta CDR3 regions from RNA transcripts. TCR CDR3 regions were first amplified by RT-PCR with HTBI primers. MiXCR, applied by TCRdb to the multiplex PCR reads, yields one record per CDR3 protein. The sample records about 640,000 distinct CDR3 sequences, around 21% being singletons. V dropped 8 bases and J dropped 2 bases, with 11 bases sitting between them. The length of the CDR3 is 13 residues. Germline lookup yields CDR1 LGHDT and CDR2 YNNKEL (reference sequence). Sequenced input: blood. This sequence originates from a man aged 25-40 years with Graves' ophthalmopathy. This chain joins TRBV3-1 and TRBJ2-3, with TRBD2 as a possible D gene (6 bases). The CDR3 coding sequence is TGTGCCAGCGGAGGGAGAGTCACAGATACGCAGTATTTT. The encoded protein is CASGGRVTDTQYF.